Included here is one T cell receptor beta chain sequence, with context. Antigen specificity is unknown. The data stem from a study of CD4 T cells in relation to SARS-CoV-2 and coronaviruses. About the research overall: ViraFEST: approximately nine-day antigen culture of PBMCs, then TCR beta CDR3 sequencing. Study results and limitations: Each donor contributed either pre-pandemic or post-infection samples, not both. No crossreactivity against non-spike viral proteins was tested here.

This table comes from immunoSEQ multiplex PCR, and its TCRdb copy is limited to in-frame clones, with some not included. The table shows 25,000 to 30,000 clones, with around three quarters occurring only once. The CDR3 length is 17 residues. V shed 2 bases and J shed 0 bases, with 17 bases lying between them. Germline V gene data show CDR1 as LGHDT and CDR2 as YNNKEL (reference sequence). The unexposed donors gave CD4+ T cells in about 2010-2018, prior to COVID-19. After approximately ten days of culture, CD4+ T cells were isolated. Cells permitting, SARS-CoV-2 S/N and four cold-coronavirus spikes were tested on unexposed-donor CD4+ T cells.

The chain links TRBV3-1 (or the pseudogene TRBV3-2) to TRBJ2-7, with D unresolved. The sequence was collected from a human donor in good health. Sequences were obtained from CD4+ T cells from PBMCs, cultured in vitro. The CDR3 region is CASSQSMVGRSSYEQYF. CDR3 DNA sequence: TGTGCCAGCAGCCAAAGTATGGTGGGCCGGAGCTCCTACGAGCAGTACTTC.